These 6 T cell receptor beta chains came from one sample sequenced in a study of blood T cell repertoires in COVID-19 (dated by TCRdb to about 2020). Receptor amplification or capture employed the immunoSEQ multiplex PCR assay. TCRdb's version of the immuneACCESS table is confined to in-frame rearrangements and falls short of the full clone set. An unresolved V gene accounts for under half of the shortfall where checked; the remainder is of unknown origin. The sample records around 200,000 clones, around 81% of which are singletons. The ten largest clones capture less than 8% of the sample. The sample was PBMCs or T cells enriched from blood (not recorded which). These receptors all come from a woman in her thirties or forties with acute COVID-19.

This clone appeared once. The chain uses TRBV18 and TRBJ1-1; a weak D match, TRBD1 (6 bases). CDR3 length: 16 residues. Trimming shortened V by 6 bases and J by 2 bases, and 19 bases separated the two germline ends. In germline, CDR1 is KGHSH, CDR2 LQKENI. This CDR3 reads CASSLDRSTRNTEAFF. The CDR3 coding sequence is TGTGCCAGCTCCCTCGACAGGAGCACCCGTAACACTGAAGCTTTCTTT. The whole variable domain, filled in from reference TRBV18 and TRBJ1-1, reads NAGVMQNPRHLVRRRGQEARLRCSPMKGHSHVYWYRQLPEEGLKFMVYLQKENIIDESGMPKERFSAEFPKEGPSILRIQQVVRGDSAAYFCASSLDRSTRNTEAFFGQGTRLTVV.

This clone was observed once. The chain's CDR3 is CASSLGQGVLAEETQYF. The DNA for the CDR3 is TGTGCCAGCAGCCTAGGGCAGGGTGTTCTCGCTGAGGAGACCCAGTACTTC. V gene TRBV11-3 combines with J gene TRBJ2-5; weak D call: TRBD1 (5 bases). Between the trimmed V and J ends, which lost 5 bases and 5 bases, there was a span of 24 bases. The CDR3 contains 17 residues. The V gene's germline CDR1 is SGHNT and CDR2 YENEEA.

The rearrangement uses TRBV27 and TRBJ2-4; 8 nucleotides line up with TRBD2. Trimming removed 6 bases from V and 3 bases from J; junction bases left unmatched: 10. The CDR3 contains 16 residues. Germline V gene lookup returns CDR1 MNHEY and CDR2 SMNVEV (reference sequence). CDR3 DNA sequence: TGTGCCAGCAGCCAGCGGGGGCGCAATGGCAAAAACATTCAGTACTTC. This sequence encodes CASSQRGRNGKNIQYF.

The chain links TRBV7-6 to TRBJ2-2, with 7 bases lining up with TRBD1. CDR1 SGHVS and CDR2 FNYEAQ come from the germline V gene. V trimming: 2 bases; J trimming: 3 bases; junction bases outside the gene matches: 3. The CDR3 contains 15 residues. The CDR3 loop is CASSLRQGYTGELFF. The CDR3 DNA is TGTGCCAGCAGCTTAAGACAGGGTTACACCGGGGAGCTGTTTTTT.

The genes are TRBV2 and TRBJ2-1; the match to TRBD2 covers 13 bases. The CDR3 covers 18 residues. V lost 6 bases, J lost 0 bases, and 8 bases stayed unmatched. Looked up from germline, CDR1 is SNHLY and CDR2 is FYNNEI. The DNA of the CDR3 is TGTGCCAGCAGACTAGCGGGGGGGTTGTCTCTCTCCTACAATGAGCAGTTCTTC. Translated: CASRLAGGLSLSYNEQFF.

The gene calls are TRBV23-1 and TRBJ2-7; 7 positions agree with TRBD2. TRBV23-1 is designated an ORF whose function remains uncertain. The J segment lost 4 bases and the V segment lost 0 bases, leaving 6 bases of the junction unmatched. The CDR3 runs to 15 residues. The CDR3 coding sequence is TGCGCCAGCAGTCAATCTCTCGACGGGAGGTACGAGCAGTACTTC. Encoded protein: CASSQSLDGRYEQYF.